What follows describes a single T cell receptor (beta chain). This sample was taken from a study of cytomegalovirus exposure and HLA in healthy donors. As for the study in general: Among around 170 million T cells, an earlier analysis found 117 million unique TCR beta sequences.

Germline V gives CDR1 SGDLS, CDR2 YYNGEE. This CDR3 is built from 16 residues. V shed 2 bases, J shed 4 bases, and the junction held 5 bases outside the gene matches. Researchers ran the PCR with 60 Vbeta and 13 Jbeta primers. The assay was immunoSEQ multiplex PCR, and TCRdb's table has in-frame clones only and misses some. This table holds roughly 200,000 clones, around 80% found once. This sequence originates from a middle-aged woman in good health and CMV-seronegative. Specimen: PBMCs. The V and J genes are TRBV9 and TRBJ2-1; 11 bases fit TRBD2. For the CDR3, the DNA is TGTGCCAGCAGCGTCAGTAGCGGGAGGGGGTACAATGAGCAGTTCTTC. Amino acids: CASSVSSGRGYNEQFF.